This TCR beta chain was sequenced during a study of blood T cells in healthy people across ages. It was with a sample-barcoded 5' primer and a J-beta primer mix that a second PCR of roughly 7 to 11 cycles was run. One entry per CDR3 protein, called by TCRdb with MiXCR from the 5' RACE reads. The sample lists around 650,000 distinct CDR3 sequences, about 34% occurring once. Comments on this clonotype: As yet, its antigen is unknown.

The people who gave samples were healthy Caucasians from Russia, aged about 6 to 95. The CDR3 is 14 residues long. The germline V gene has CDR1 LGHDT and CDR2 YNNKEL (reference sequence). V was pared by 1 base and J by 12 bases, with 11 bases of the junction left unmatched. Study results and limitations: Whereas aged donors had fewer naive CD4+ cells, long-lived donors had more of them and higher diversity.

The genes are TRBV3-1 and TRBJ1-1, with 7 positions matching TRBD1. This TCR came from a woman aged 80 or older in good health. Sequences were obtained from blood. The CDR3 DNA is TGTGCCAGCAGCCAAGGTTTCCAAACAGGGGCAACTTTCTTT. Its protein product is CASSQGFQTGATFF.